This TCR beta chain was observed in a study of shared clonotypes between healthy human individuals. About the study: Serving as donors were two women and a few men, whose ages spanned 18 to 49.

Only in-frame clones appear in the TCRdb table, and some are missing; sequencing was by immunoSEQ multiplex PCR. This table holds about 600,000 clones, roughly 97% found once. Looked up from germline, CDR1 is SGDLS and CDR2 is YYNGEE. This CDR3 is built from 15 residues. V dropped 2 bases and J dropped 1 base, with 12 bases sitting between them. The sequencing input was naive CD4+ T cells sorted from blood. As to subset: CD45RA+ positively selected. The rearrangement uses TRBV9 and TRBJ1-1; unclear D gene. The TCR sequence derives from a woman aged 25-40 years in good health. The CDR3 here is CASSVGVTGNTEAFF. In DNA form, the CDR3 reads TGTGCCAGCAGCGTTGGCGTTACGGGGAACACTGAAGCTTTCTTT. Full variable domain (missing parts from reference TRBV9 and TRBJ1-1): DSGVTQTPKHLITATGQRVTLRCSPRSGDLSVYWYQQSLDQGLQFLIQYYNGEERAKGNILERFSAQQFPDLHSELNLSSLELGDSALYFCASSVGVTGNTEAFFGQGTRLTVV.